This T cell receptor beta chain was captured by sequencing in a study of cytomegalovirus exposure and HLA in healthy donors. PCR used 60 Vbeta primers and 13 Jbeta primers. The repertoire was sequenced with immunoSEQ multiplex PCR; TCRdb's copy has only in-frame clones and lacks some. Here the sample spans roughly 190,000 clones, around 76% being singletons. Germline V lookup: CDR1 SNHLY, CDR2 FYNNEI. CDR3 length: 15 amino acids. V lost 5 bases and J lost 6; bases outside the gene matches: 7. The receptor comes from a woman aged 25 to 39 in good health and CMV-seropositive. Sequencing was carried out using PBMCs. J is TRBJ2-1 and V is TRBV2, with TRBD2 identical over 10 bases. DNA of the CDR3: TGTGCCAGCAGTTCAAGCGGGGGGGCCATCAATGAGCAGTTCTTC. Its translation: CASSSSGGAINEQFF.